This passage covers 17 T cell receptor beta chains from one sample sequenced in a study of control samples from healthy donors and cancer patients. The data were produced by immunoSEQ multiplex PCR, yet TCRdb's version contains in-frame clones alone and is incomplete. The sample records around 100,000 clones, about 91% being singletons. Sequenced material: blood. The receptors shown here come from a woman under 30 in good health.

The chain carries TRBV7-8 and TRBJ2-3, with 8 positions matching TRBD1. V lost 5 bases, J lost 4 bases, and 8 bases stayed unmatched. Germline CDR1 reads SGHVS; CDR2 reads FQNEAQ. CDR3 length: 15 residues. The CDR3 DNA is TGTGCCAGCAGCAAACTTGACAGGGGTGCAGATACGCAGTATTTT. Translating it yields CASSKLDRGADTQYF.

CDR3 DNA sequence: TGTGCCAGCAGCCGGGACTGGGGGAGGAACACCATATATTTT. This translates into CASSRDWGRNTIYF. The chain is built from TRBV3-1 (or the pseudogene TRBV3-2) and TRBJ1-3; D possibly corresponds to TRBD1 (5 bases). V lost 4 bases and J 7 bases, leaving 14 bases between the germline ends. Germline V gene sequence: CDR1 LGHDT, CDR2 YNNKEL (reference sequence). The CDR3 is 14 residues long.

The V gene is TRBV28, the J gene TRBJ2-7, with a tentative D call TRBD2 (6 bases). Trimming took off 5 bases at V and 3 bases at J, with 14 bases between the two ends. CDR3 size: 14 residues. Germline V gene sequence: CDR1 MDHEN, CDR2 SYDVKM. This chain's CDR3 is CASSGLLALYEQYF. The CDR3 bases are TGTGCCAGCAGTGGACTACTGGCCCTCTACGAGCAGTACTTC.

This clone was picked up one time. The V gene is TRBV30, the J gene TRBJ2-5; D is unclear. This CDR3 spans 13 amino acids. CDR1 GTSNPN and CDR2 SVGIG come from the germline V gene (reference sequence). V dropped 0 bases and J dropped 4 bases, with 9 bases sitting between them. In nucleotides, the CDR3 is TGTGCCTGGAGTGTGGGCTGGGCAGAGACCCAGTACTTC. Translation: CAWSVGWAETQYF.

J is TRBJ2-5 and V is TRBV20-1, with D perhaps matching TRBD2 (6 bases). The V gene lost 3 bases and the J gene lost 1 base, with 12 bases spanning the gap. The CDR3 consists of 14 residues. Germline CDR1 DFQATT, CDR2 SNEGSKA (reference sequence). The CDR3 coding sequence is TGCAGTGCTAGTAGGCCTAGCGCCCAAGAGACCCAGTACTTC. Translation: CSASRPSAQETQYF.

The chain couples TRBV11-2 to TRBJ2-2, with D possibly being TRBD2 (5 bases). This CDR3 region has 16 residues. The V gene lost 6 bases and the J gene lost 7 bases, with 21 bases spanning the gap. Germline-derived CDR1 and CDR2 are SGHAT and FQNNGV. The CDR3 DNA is TGTGCCAGCAGGCCACCAGCGGATTTGAGCAGCGGGGAGCTGTTTTTT. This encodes CASRPPADLSSGELFF.

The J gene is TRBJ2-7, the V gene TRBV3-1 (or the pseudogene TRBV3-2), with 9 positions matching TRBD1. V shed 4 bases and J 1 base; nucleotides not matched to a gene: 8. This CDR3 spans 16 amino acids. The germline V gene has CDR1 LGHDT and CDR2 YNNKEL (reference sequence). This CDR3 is CASSPRTGGRSYEQYF. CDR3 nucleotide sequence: TGTGCCAGCAGCCCGAGAACAGGGGGCAGGTCCTACGAGCAGTACTTC.

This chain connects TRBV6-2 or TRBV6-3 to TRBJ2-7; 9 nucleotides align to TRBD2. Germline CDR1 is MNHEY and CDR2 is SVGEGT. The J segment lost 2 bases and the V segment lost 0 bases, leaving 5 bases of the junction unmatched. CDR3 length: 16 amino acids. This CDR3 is CASSYSSGRLPYEQYF. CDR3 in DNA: TGTGCCAGCAGTTACTCAAGCGGGAGGCTGCCCTACGAGCAGTACTTC.

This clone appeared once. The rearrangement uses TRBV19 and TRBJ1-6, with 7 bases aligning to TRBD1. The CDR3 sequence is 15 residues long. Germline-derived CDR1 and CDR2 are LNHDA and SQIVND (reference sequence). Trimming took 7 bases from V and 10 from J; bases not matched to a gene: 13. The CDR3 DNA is TGTGCCAGTAACGACAGGGAGAGGGGGACGTCACCCCTCCACTTT. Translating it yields CASNDRERGTSPLHF.

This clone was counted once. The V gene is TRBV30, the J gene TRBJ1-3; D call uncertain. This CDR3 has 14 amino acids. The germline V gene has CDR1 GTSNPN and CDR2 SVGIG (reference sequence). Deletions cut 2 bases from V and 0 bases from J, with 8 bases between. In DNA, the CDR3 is TGTGCCTGGAGTTCGGCCGGCTCTGGAAACACCATATATTTT. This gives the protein CAWSSAGSGNTIYF. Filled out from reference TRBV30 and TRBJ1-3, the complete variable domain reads SQTIHQWPATLVQPVGSPLSLECTVEGTSNPNLYWYRQAAGRGLQLLFYSVGIGQISSEVPQNLSASRPQDRQFILSSKKLLLSDSGFYLCAWSSAGSGNTIYFGEGSWLTVV.

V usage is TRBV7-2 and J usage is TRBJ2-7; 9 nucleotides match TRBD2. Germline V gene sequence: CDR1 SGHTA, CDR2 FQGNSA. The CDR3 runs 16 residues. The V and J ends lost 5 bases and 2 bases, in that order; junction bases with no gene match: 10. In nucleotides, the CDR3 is TGTGCCAGCAGCCCCCCGGGGTTAGCGGGGGCCTACGAGCAGTACTTC. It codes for CASSPPGLAGAYEQYF.

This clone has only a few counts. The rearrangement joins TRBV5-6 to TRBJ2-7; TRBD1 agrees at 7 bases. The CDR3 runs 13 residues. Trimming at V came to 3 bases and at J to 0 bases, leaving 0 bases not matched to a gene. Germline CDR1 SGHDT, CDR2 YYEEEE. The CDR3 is CASSWDSSYEQYF. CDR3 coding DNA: TGTGCCAGCAGCTGGGACAGCTCCTACGAGCAGTACTTC.

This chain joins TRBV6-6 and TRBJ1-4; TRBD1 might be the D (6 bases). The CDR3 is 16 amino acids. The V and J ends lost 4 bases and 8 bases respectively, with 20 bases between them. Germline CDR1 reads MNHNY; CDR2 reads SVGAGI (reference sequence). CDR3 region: CASSLPVGGAKEKLFF. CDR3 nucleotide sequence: TGTGCCAGCAGTTTACCGGTGGGGGGGGCGAAAGAAAAACTGTTTTTT.

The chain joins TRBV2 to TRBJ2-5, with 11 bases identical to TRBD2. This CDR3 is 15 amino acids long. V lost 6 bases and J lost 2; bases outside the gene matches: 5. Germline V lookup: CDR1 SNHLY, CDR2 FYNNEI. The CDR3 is CASRGLAGRQETQYF. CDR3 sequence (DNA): TGTGCCAGCAGAGGACTAGCGGGCCGTCAAGAGACCCAGTACTTC.

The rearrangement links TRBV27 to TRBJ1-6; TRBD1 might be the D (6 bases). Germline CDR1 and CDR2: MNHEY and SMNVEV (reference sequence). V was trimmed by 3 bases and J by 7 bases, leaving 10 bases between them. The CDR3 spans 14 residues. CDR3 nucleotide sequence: TGTGCCAGCAGTTTTCGGACAGAAAATTCACCCCTCCACTTT. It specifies CASSFRTENSPLHF.

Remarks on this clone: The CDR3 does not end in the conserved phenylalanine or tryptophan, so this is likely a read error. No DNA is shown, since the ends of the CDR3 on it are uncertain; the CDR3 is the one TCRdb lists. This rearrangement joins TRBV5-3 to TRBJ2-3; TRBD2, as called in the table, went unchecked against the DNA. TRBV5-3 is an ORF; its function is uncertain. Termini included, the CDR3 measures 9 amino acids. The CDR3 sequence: CARNWTISY.

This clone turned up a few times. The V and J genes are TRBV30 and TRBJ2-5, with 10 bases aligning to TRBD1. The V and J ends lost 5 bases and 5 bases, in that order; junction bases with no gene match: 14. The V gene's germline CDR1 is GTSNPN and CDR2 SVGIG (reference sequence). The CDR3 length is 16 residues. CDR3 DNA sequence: TGTGCCTGGGCCCGGGACAGGGGAGTCGAGTGGGAGACCCAGTACTTC. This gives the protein CAWARDRGVEWETQYF.